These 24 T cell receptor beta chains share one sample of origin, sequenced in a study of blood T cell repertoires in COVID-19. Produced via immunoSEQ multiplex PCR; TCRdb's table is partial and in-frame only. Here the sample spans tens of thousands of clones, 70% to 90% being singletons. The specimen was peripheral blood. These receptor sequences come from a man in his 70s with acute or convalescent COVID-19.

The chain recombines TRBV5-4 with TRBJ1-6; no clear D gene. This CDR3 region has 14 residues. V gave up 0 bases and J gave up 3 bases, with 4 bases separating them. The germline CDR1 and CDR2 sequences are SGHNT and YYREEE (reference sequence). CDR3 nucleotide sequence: TGTGCCAGCAGCTTGGCCTTCTATAATTCACCCCTCCACTTT. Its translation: CASSLAFYNSPLHF.

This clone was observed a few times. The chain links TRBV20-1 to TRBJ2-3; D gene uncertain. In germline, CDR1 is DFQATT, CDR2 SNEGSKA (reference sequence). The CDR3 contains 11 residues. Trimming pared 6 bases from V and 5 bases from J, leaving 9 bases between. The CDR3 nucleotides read TGCAGTGCCCCGCGGCTAGATACGCAGTATTTT. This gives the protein CSAPRLDTQYF.

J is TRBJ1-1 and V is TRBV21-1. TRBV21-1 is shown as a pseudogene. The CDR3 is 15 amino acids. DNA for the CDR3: TGTGCCAGCACCCCCCCAGCCGGGATGGAGGCTGAAGCTTTCTTT. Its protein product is CASTPPAGMEAEAFF.

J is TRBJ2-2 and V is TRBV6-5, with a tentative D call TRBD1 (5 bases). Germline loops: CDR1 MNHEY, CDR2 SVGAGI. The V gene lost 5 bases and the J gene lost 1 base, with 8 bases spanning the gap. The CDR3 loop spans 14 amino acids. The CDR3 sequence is CASSQTENTGELFF. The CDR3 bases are TGTGCCAGCAGTCAGACAGAGAACACCGGGGAGCTGTTTTTT.

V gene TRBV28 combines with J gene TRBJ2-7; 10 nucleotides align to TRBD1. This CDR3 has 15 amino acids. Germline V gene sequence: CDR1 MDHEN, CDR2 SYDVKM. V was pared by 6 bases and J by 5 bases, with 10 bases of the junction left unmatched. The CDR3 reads CASSPPGQGMHEQYF. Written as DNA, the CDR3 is TGTGCCAGCAGCCCCCCGGGACAGGGGATGCACGAGCAGTACTTC.

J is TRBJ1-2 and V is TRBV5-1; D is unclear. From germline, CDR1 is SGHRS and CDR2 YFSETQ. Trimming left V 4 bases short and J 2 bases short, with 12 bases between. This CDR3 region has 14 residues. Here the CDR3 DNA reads TGCGCCAGCAGCCCCGGAGTCCTCAACTATGGCTACACCTTC. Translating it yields CASSPGVLNYGYTF.

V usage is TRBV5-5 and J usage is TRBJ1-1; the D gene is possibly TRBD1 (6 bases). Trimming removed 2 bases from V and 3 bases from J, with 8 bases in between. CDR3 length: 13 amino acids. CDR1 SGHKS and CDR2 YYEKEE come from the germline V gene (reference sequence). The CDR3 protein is CASSLGGDTEAFF. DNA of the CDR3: TGTGCCAGCAGCTTAGGGGGGGACACTGAAGCTTTCTTT.

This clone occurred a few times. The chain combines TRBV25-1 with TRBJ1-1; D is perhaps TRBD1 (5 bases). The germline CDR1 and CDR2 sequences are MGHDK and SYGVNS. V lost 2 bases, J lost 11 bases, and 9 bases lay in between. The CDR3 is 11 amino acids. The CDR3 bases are TGTGCCAGCAGTGAAGGGGCTTTGGCTTTCTTT. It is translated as CASSEGALAFF.

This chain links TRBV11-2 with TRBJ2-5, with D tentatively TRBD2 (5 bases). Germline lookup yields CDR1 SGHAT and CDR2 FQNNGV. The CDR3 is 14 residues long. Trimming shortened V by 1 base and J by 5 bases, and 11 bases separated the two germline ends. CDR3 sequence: CASSLVRGRETQYF. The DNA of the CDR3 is TGTGCCAGCAGCTTAGTACGGGGTAGGGAGACCCAGTACTTC. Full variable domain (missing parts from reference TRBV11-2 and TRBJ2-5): EAGVAQSPRYKIIEKRQSVAFWCNPISGHATLYWYQQILGQGPKLLIQFQNNGVVDDSQLPKDRFSAERLKGVDSTLKIQPAKLEDSAVYLCASSLVRGRETQYFGPGTRLLVL.

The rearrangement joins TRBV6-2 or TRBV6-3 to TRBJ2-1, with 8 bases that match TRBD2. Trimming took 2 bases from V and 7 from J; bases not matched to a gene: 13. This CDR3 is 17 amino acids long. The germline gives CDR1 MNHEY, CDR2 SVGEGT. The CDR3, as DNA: TGTGCCAGCAGTTACCCGACAACCGGGACTAGTCATAATGAGCAGTTCTTC. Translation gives CASSYPTTGTSHNEQFF.

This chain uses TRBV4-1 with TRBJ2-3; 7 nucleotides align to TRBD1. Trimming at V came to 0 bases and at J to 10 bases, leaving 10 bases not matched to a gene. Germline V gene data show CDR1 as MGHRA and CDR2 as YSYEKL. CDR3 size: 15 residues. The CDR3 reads CASSQEQGQLLAQYF. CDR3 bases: TGCGCCAGCAGCCAAGAACAGGGGCAGTTGTTGGCGCAGTATTTT.

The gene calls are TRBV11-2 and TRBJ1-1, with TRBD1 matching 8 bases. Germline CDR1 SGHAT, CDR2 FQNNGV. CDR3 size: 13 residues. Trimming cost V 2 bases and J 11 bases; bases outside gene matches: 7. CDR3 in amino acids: CASSLILGQGAFF. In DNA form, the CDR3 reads TGTGCCAGCAGCTTAATTTTAGGACAGGGTGCTTTCTTT.

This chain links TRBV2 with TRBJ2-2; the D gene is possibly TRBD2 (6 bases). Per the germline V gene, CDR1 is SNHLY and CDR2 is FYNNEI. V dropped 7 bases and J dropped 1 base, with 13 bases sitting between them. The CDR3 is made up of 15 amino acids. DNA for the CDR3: TGTGCCAGCACCACTGGGCGGGGGAACACCGGGGAGCTGTTTTTT. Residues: CASTTGRGNTGELFF.

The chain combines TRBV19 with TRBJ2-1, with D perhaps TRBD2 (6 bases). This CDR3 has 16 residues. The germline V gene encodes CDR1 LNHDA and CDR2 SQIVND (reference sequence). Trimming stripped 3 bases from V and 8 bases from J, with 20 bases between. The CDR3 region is CASSIRGGSREDEQFF. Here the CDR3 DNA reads TGTGCCAGTAGTATTAGAGGAGGGTCCCGTGAGGATGAGCAGTTCTTC.

The CDR3, as DNA: TGTGCCAGCTCACCCTGGACTAGCGGGCGAGGAGAGACCCAGTACTTC. This codes for CASSPWTSGRGETQYF. The genes are TRBV18 and TRBJ2-5; TRBD2 matches 11 bases. This CDR3 comprises 16 residues. Trimming removed 3 bases from V and 4 bases from J; junction bases left unmatched: 7. CDR1 is KGHSH and CDR2 is LQKENI in the germline V gene.

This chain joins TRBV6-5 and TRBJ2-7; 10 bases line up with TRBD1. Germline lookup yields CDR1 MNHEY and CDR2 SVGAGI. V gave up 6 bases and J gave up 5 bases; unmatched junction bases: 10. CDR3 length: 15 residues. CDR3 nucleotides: TGTGCCAGCAGAGATAAGGGACAGGGGAGGGACGAGCAGTACTTC. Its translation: CASRDKGQGRDEQYF.

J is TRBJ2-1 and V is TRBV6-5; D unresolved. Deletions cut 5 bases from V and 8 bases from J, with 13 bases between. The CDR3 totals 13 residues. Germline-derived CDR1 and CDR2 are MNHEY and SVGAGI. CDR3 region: CASSTPAWHEQFF. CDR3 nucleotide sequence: TGTGCCAGCAGTACCCCAGCGTGGCATGAGCAGTTCTTC.

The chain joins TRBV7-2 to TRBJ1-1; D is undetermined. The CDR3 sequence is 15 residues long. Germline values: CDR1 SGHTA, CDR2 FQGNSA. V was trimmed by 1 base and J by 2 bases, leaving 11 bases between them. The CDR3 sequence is CASSLGAGLNTEAFF. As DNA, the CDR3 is TGTGCCAGCAGCTTAGGCGCGGGATTAAACACTGAAGCTTTCTTT.

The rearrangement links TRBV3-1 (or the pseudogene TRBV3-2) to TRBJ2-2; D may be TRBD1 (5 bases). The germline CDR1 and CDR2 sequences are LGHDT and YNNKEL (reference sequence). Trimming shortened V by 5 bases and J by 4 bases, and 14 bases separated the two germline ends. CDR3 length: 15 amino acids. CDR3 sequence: CASSWMGQGTGELFF. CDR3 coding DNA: TGTGCCAGCAGCTGGATGGGCCAGGGCACCGGGGAGCTGTTTTTT.

CDR3: CASRDQGTPYNEQFF. The DNA for the CDR3 is TGTGCCAGCAGGGACCAGGGTACCCCTTACAATGAGCAGTTCTTC. The V and J genes are TRBV2 and TRBJ2-1; perhaps TRBD1 as D (5 bases). There are 15 residues in the CDR3. Per the germline V gene, CDR1 is SNHLY and CDR2 is FYNNEI. With 6 bases removed from V and 4 bases from J, the gap between germline ends came to 16 bases. Based on the CDR3 plus reference TRBV2 and TRBJ2-1, the full variable domain is EPEVTQTPSHQVTQMGQEVILRCVPISNHLYFYWYRQILGQKVEFLVSFYNNEISEKSEIFDDQFSVERPDGSNFTLKIRSTKLEDSAMYFCASRDQGTPYNEQFFGPGTRLTVL.

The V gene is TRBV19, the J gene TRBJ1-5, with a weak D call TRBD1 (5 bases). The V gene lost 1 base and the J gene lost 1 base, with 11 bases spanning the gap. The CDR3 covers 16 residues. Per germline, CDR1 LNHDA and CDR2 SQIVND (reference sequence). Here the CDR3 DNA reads TGTGCCAGTAGTATAGGTTCTGGGGGGAGCAATCAGCCCCAGCATTTT. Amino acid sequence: CASSIGSGGSNQPQHF.

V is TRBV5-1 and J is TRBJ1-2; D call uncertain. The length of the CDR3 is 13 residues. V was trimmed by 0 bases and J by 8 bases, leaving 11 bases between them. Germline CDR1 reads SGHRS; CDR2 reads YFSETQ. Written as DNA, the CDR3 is TGCGCCAGCAGCTTGGAAGGAGGGAAAGGCTACACCTTC. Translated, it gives CASSLEGGKGYTF.

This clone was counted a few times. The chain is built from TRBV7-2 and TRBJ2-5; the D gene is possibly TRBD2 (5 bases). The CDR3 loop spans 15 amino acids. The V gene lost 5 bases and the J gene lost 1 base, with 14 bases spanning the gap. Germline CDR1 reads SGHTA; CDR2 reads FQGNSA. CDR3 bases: TGTGCCAGCAGCAAAGGGAGCGGACTCCAAGAGACCCAGTACTTC. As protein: CASSKGSGLQETQYF.

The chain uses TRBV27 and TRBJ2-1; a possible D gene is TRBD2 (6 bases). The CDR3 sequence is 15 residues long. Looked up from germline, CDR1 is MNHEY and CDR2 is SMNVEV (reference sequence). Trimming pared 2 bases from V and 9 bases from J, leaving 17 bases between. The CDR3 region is CASSLKLATPSEQFF. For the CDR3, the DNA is TGTGCCAGCAGTTTAAAGCTAGCGACACCCAGTGAGCAGTTCTTC.